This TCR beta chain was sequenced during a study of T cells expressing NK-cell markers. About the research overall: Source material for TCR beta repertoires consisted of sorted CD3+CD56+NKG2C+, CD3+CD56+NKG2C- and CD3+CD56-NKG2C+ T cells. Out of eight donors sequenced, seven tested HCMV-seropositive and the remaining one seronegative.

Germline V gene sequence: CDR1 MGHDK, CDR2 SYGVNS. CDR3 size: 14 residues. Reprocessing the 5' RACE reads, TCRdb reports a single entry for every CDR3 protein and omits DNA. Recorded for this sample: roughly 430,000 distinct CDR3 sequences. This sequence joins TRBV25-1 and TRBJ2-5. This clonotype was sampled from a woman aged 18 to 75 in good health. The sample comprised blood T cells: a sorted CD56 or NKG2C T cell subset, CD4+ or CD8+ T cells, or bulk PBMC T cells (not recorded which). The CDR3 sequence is CASSETVGRETQYF. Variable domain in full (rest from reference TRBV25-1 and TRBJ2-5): EADIYQTPRYLVIGTGKKITLECSQTMGHDKMYWYQQDPGMELHLIHYSYGVNSTEKGDLSSESTVSRIRTEHFPLTLESARPSHTSQYLCASSETVGRETQYFGPGTRLLVL.